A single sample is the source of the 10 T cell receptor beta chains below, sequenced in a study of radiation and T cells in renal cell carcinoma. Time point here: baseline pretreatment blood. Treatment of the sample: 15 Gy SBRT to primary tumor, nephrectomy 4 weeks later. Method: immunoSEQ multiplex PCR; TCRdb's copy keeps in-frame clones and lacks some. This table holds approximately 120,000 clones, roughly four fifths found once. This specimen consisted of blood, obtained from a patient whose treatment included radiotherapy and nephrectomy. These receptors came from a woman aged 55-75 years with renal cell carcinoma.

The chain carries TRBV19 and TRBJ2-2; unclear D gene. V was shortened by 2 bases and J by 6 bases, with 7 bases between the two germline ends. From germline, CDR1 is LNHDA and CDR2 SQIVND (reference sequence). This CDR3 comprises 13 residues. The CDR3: CASSILAPGELFF. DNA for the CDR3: TGTGCCAGTAGTATATTAGCCCCCGGGGAGCTGTTTTTT.

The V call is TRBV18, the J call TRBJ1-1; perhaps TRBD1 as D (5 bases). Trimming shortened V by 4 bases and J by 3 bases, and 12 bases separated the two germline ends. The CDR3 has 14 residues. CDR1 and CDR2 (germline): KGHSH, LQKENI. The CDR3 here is CASSLRDRDTEAFF. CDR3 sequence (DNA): TGTGCCAGCTCACTACGAGACAGAGACACTGAAGCTTTCTTT.

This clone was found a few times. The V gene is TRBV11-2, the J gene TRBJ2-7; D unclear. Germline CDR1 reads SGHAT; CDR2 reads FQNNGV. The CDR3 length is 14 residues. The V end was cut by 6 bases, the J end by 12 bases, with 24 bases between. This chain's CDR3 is CASRPPGRSGMRYF. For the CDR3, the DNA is TGTGCCAGCAGACCCCCGGGCAGGTCCGGCATGCGGTACTTC.

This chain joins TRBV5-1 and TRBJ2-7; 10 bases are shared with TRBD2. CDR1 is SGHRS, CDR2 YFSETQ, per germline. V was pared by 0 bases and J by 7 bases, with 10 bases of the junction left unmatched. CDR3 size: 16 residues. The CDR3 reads CASSLELAGPPGEQYF. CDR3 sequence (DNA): TGCGCCAGCAGCTTGGAACTAGCGGGACCTCCCGGGGAGCAGTACTTC.

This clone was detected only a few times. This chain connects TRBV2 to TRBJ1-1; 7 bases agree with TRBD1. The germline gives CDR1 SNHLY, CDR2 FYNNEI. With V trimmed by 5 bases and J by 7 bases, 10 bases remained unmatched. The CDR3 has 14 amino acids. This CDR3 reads CASSSGQEISEAFF. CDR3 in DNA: TGTGCCAGCAGTTCAGGACAGGAAATCAGTGAAGCTTTCTTT. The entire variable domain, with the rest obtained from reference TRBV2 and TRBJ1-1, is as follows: EPEVTQTPSHQVTQMGQEVILRCVPISNHLYFYWYRQILGQKVEFLVSFYNNEISEKSEIFDDQFSVERPDGSNFTLKIRSTKLEDSAMYFCASSSGQEISEAFFGQGTRLTVV.

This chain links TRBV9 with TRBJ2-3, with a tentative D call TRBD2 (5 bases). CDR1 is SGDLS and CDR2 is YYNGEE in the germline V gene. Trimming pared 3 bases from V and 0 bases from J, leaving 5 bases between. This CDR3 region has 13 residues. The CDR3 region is CASSGTSTDTQYF. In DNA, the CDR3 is TGTGCCAGCAGCGGGACTAGCACAGATACGCAGTATTTT.

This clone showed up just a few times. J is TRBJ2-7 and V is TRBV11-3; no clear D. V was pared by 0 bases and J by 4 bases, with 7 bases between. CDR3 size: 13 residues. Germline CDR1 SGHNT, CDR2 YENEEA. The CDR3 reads CASSLEERYEQYF. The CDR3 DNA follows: TGTGCCAGCAGCTTAGAGGAGAGATACGAGCAGTACTTC.

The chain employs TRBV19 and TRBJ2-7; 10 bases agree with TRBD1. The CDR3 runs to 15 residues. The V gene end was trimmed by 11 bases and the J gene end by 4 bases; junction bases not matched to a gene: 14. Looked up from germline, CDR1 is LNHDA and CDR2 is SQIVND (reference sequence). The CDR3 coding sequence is TGTGCCGGGACTCCTGAGGGGGACAGGGGATACGAGCAGTACTTC. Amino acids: CAGTPEGDRGYEQYF.

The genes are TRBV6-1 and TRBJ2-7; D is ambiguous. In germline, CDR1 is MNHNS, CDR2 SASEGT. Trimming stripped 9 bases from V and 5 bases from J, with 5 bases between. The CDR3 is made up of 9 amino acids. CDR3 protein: CASSHEQYF. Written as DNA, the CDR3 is TGTGCCAGTTCGCACGAGCAGTACTTC.

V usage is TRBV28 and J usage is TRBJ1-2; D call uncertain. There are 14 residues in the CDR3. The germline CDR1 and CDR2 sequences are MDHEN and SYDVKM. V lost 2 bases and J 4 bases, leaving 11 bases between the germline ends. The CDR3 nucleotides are TGTGCCAGCAGTTTAATCCAGGAGGTCTATGGCTACACCTTC. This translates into CASSLIQEVYGYTF.